This T cell receptor beta chain was obtained from a study of CD8 T cells in cerebrospinal fluid in Alzheimer's disease. Study-level points and caveats: No causal link between EBV and Alzheimer's follows from EBV-specific cerebrospinal fluid TCRs, authors warned. EBV-specific clones showed no enrichment in Alzheimer's patients and were not the top expanded clones.

CSF cells underwent 10X single-cell V(D)J and 5' gene-expression profiling. TCRdb reprocessed the 10x single-cell sequencing reads and reports one entry per CDR3 protein, with no DNA. This sample contains roughly 1,500 distinct CDR3 sequences. According to its frequency, this clonotype is medium-sized. Its target is unknown. Sequenced sample: cerebrospinal fluid. The clonotype was recovered from a human donor with mild cognitive impairment.

CDR3: CASSQGVGRIVGGKNIQYF. The V call is TRBV14, the J call TRBJ2-4; no DNA is available, so the TRBD2 call from TCRdb remains unchecked. Germline V gene lookup returns CDR1 SGHDN and CDR2 FVKESK. This CDR3 is 19 amino acids long.